A single sample gave rise to the 16 T cell receptor beta chains below, sequenced in a study of siplizumab effects on memory and regulatory T cells. TCRdb keeps only in-frame clones here, not all; method: immunoSEQ multiplex PCR. Of more than 85,000 clones listed, roughly 92% are singletons. The sequencing input was CD4+ T cells sorted from blood. The receptors originated from a human donor in good health.

This chain links TRBV7-9 with TRBJ1-6; 9 nucleotides agree with TRBD1. J lost 4 bases, V lost 5 bases, and 12 bases had no gene match. CDR3 length equals 18 residues. Germline CDR1 is SEHNR and CDR2 is FQNEAQ (reference sequence). CDR3 sequence (DNA): TGTGCCAGCAGCCGTGCGGGTTACAGGGGGCGATATAATTCACCCCTCCACTTT. Translation gives CASSRAGYRGRYNSPLHF. Full variable domain (outside the CDR3, taken from reference TRBV7-9 and TRBJ1-6): DTGVSQNPRHKITKRGQNVTFRCDPISEHNRLYWYRQTLGQGPEFLTYFQNEAQLEKSRLLSDRFSAERPKGSFSTLEIQRTEQGDSAMYLCASSRAGYRGRYNSPLHFGNGTRLTVT.

The chain has TRBV11-2 and TRBJ1-1; D remains unclear. The CDR3 totals 12 residues. Between the trimmed V and J ends, which lost 5 bases and 10 bases, there was a span of 14 bases. Germline-derived CDR1 and CDR2 are SGHAT and FQNNGV. In nucleotides, the CDR3 is TGTGCCAGCAGCCCCCAGACGTCAAGAGCTTTCTTT. It specifies CASSPQTSRAFF. The full variable domain, with the rest looked up from reference TRBV11-2 and TRBJ1-1, is EAGVAQSPRYKIIEKRQSVAFWCNPISGHATLYWYQQILGQGPKLLIQFQNNGVVDDSQLPKDRFSAERLKGVDSTLKIQPAKLEDSAVYLCASSPQTSRAFFGQGTRLTVV.

V gene TRBV7-9 combines with J gene TRBJ2-7; 14 bases align to TRBD2. Unmatched junction bases numbered 4, after V lost 5 bases and J lost 4 bases. The V gene's germline CDR1 is SEHNR and CDR2 FQNEAQ (reference sequence). The CDR3 length is 15 residues. The CDR3 spells CASSRLAGGLYEQYF. DNA for the CDR3: TGTGCCAGCAGCCGACTAGCGGGAGGGTTGTACGAGCAGTACTTC.

V gene TRBV7-2 combines with J gene TRBJ2-7; 8 bases fit TRBD1. The CDR3 length is 14 residues. CDR1 is SGHTA and CDR2 is FQGNSA in the germline V gene. The V and J ends lost 5 bases and 5 bases, in that order; junction bases with no gene match: 8. CDR3 loop: CASSTAGDRNEQYF. Written as DNA, the CDR3 is TGTGCCAGCAGCACGGCCGGGGACAGGAACGAGCAGTACTTC.

A remark on this clone: One junction end disagrees with the germline gene, perhaps due to a read error. The J gene is TRBJ2-5, the V gene TRBV7-7; unclear D gene. This CDR3 has 13 residues. In germline, CDR1 is SSHAT, CDR2 FNYEAQ (reference sequence). CDR3 nucleotides: TGTGCTAGCAGCTCAGGACGGGAAGAGACCCAGTACTTC. It encodes CASSSGREETQYF.

The chain couples TRBV7-6 to TRBJ2-3; tentatively, D is TRBD2 (6 bases). Germline V CDR1 and CDR2: SGHVS, FNYEAQ. The CDR3 is 13 residues long. Trimming shortened V by 6 bases and J by 3 bases, and 10 bases separated the two germline ends. The CDR3 coding sequence is TGTGCCAGCAGTCGGGACTTTACAGATACGCAGTATTTT. Its protein product is CASSRDFTDTQYF.

The chain joins TRBV10-3 to TRBJ1-2; unclear D gene. V was shortened by 2 bases and J by 4 bases, with 8 bases between the two germline ends. Germline CDR1 ENHRY, CDR2 SYGVKD. The CDR3 consists of 13 residues. The CDR3 nucleotides are TGTGCCATCAGTGAGGACCGCTCCTATGGCTACACCTTC. Translating it yields CAISEDRSYGYTF.

CDR3 DNA sequence: TGTGCCAGCTCACCGGGACAGGAGTATGGCTACACCTTC. It codes for CASSPGQEYGYTF. V is TRBV18 and J is TRBJ1-2; 8 nucleotides match TRBD1. The germline CDR1 and CDR2 sequences are KGHSH and LQKENI. Losses at the gene ends were 3 bases for V and 5 bases for J; bases not matched to a gene: 2. This CDR3 comprises 13 residues.

This chain connects TRBV6-1 to TRBJ2-5, with D maybe TRBD1 (5 bases). CDR3 length: 14 amino acids. The germline CDR1 and CDR2 sequences are MNHNS and SASEGT. With 6 bases removed from V and 1 base from J, the gap between germline ends came to 12 bases. CDR3 amino acids: CASRVGDSQETQYF. The CDR3 DNA follows: TGTGCCAGCAGAGTCGGTGACAGCCAAGAGACCCAGTACTTC.

V usage is TRBV4-1 and J usage is TRBJ1-1; no definite D call. The CDR3 loop spans 13 amino acids. V was clipped by 0 bases and J by 7 bases, with 9 bases between them. In germline, CDR1 is MGHRA, CDR2 YSYEKL. The CDR3 sequence is CASSQEDLGEAFF. The CDR3 nucleotides are TGCGCCAGCAGCCAAGAGGATCTAGGTGAAGCTTTCTTT.

This clone was recorded once. The rearrangement joins TRBV7-9 to TRBJ2-7; D gene ambiguous. CDR1 and CDR2 from the germline V gene are SEHNR and FQNEAQ (reference sequence). Trimming shortened V by 5 bases and J by 2 bases, and 16 bases separated the two germline ends. The CDR3 runs 15 residues. The CDR3 DNA reads TGTGCCAGCAGCCTCTCAAGGACCGGCCCCTACGAGCAGTACTTC. Encoded protein: CASSLSRTGPYEQYF. The full variable domain, its missing parts supplied by reference TRBV7-9 and TRBJ2-7, is DTGVSQNPRHKITKRGQNVTFRCDPISEHNRLYWYRQTLGQGPEFLTYFQNEAQLEKSRLLSDRFSAERPKGSFSTLEIQRTEQGDSAMYLCASSLSRTGPYEQYFGPGTRLTVT.

The chain joins TRBV19 to TRBJ2-1; 8 bases agree with TRBD1. The germline V gene has CDR1 LNHDA and CDR2 SQIVND (reference sequence). Trimming cost V 4 bases and J 1 base; bases outside gene matches: 6. The CDR3 has 16 amino acids. CDR3 sequence (DNA): TGTGCCAGTAGTAGGGACAGGTCATTTTCCTACAATGAGCAGTTCTTC. Its translation: CASSRDRSFSYNEQFF. The full variable domain, in which reference TRBV19 and TRBJ2-1 provide the parts outside the CDR3, is DGGITQSPKYLFRKEGQNVTLSCEQNLNHDAMYWYRQDPGQGLRLIYYSQIVNDFQKGDIAEGYSVSREKKESFPLTVTSAQKNPTAFYLCASSRDRSFSYNEQFFGPGTRLTVL.

This clone was seen only once. The V and J genes are TRBV18 and TRBJ1-2; D unclear. This CDR3 has 15 amino acids. The V and J ends lost 2 bases and 4 bases respectively, with 14 bases between them. Per germline, CDR1 KGHSH and CDR2 LQKENI. The CDR3 region is CASSPEEGIGYGYTF. The CDR3, as DNA: TGTGCCAGCTCACCAGAGGAAGGGATAGGCTATGGCTACACCTTC.

This chain connects TRBV29-1 to TRBJ2-7; maybe TRBD2 (6 bases). Trimming stripped 4 bases from V and 3 bases from J, with 10 bases between. CDR1 and CDR2 (germline): SQVTM, ANQGSEA. The CDR3 length is 12 residues. CDR3 in DNA: TGCAGCGTTGCGGGGAGGCTCTACGAGCAGTACTTC. Amino acids: CSVAGRLYEQYF.

The gene calls are TRBV6-1 and TRBJ2-3; possible D gene TRBD2, 6 bases. The V end lost 5 bases, the J end lost 4 bases, and 16 bases lay between the germline ends. This CDR3 region has 15 residues. CDR1 and CDR2 (germline): MNHNS, SASEGT. The DNA of the CDR3 is TGTGCCAGCAGTATGACTAGTGCGCGGGCAGATACGCAGTATTTT. Its translation is CASSMTSARADTQYF.

This rearrangement joins TRBV6-1 to TRBJ1-3, with no clear D. CDR3 size: 14 residues. The germline V gene has CDR1 MNHNS and CDR2 SASEGT. V was pared by 6 bases and J by 0 bases, with 9 bases between. CDR3 loop: CASSPVSSGNTIYF. The CDR3 nucleotides are TGTGCCAGCAGCCCAGTCAGCTCTGGAAACACCATATATTTT.